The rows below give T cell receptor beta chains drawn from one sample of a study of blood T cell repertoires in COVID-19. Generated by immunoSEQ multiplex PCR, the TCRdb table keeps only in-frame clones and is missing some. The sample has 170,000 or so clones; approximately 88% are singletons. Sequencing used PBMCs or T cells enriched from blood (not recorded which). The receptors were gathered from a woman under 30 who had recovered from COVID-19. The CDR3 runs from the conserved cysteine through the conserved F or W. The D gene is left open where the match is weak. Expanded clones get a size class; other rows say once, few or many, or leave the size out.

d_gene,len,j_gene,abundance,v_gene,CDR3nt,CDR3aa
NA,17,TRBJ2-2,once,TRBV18,TGTGCCAGCTCCCCCGCCCGGGCAGGGGCGTGGACCGGGGAGCTGTTTTTT,CASSPARAGAWTGELFF
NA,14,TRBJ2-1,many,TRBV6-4,TGTGCCAGCAGTGACTCCGGGGAGAGCGATGAGCAGTTCTTC,CASSDSGESDEQFF
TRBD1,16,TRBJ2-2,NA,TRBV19,TGTGCCAGTAAAGAACCCGGGACAGGATACACCGGGGAGCTGTTTTTT,CASKEPGTGYTGELFF
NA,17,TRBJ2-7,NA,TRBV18,TGTGCCAGCTCACCCCTTTCCCGGGACACAATCTCCTACGAGCAGTACTTC,CASSPLSRDTISYEQYF
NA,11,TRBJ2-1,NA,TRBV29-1,TGCAGCGTTGTAAGCAAAGCGGTGCAGTTCTTC,CSVVSKAVQFF
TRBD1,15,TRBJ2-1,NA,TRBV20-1,TGCAGTGCTAGTAGGGACAGCCAACCTTACAATGAGCAGTTCTTC,CSASRDSQPYNEQFF
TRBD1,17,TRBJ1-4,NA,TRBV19,TGTGCCAGTAGTGATCGACAGGGGTGGGAAACTAATGAAAAACTGTTTTTT,CASSDRQGWETNEKLFF
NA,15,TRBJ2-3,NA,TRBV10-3,TGTGCCATCAGCCAACAGGGTCCGAGCACAGATACGCAGTATTTT,CAISQQGPSTDTQYF
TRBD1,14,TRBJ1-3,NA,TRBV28,TGTGCCAGTTTAACAGGGGGCTCAGGAAACACCATATATTTT,CASLTGGSGNTIYF
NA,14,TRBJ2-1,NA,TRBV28,TGTGCCAGCAGTTTATGGGGGAGAGGGAATGAGCAGTTCTTC,CASSLWGRGNEQFF
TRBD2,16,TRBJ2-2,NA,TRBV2,TGTGCCAGCAGTGATAGCGGGGGGCCAAACACCGGGGAGCTGTTTTTT,CASSDSGGPNTGELFF
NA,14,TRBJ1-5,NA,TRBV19,TGTGCCAGTAGTGCCCAGACAGGTAATCAGCCCCAGCATTTT,CASSAQTGNQPQHF
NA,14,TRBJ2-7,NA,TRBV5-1,TGCGCCAGCAGCTTGGTTGGTCAGGGGTACGAGCAGTACTTC,CASSLVGQGYEQYF
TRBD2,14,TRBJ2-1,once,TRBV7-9,TGTGCCAGCAGCTTTACTAGCGGGAGTTCTGAGCAGTTCTTC,CASSFTSGSSEQFF
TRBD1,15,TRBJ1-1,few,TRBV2,TGTGCCAGCAAAGATTTTACAGGGGACGGGGCTGAAGCTTTCTTT,CASKDFTGDGAEAFF
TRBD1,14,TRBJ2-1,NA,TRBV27,TGTGCCAGCAAAAGGGGGCCTAATTCCAATGAGCAGTTCTTC,CASKRGPNSNEQFF
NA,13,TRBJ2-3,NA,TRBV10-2,TGCGCCAGCAGTGTCCAGGGGCCAGATACGCAGTATTTT,CASSVQGPDTQYF
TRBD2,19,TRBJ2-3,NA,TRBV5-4,TGTGCCAGCAGCTTGGCCGCTAGCGGGGGGGCCTTTTCCACAGATACGCAGTATTTT,CASSLAASGGAFSTDTQYF
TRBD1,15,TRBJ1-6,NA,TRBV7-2,TGTGCCAGCAGCTTAGGTACCTTACAGGGGTCACCCCTCCACTTT,CASSLGTLQGSPLHF
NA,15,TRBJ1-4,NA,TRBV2,TGTGCCAGCAGTGAAAGGAGCCTTCCTAATGAAAAACTGTTTTTT,CASSERSLPNEKLFF
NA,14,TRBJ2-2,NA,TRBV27,TGTGCCAGCAGTTTATGGTACAGCACCGGGGAGCTGTTTTTT,CASSLWYSTGELFF
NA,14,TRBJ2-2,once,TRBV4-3,TGCGCCAGCAGCCAAGACGGGGGTTCCGGGGAGCTGTTTTTT,CASSQDGGSGELFF
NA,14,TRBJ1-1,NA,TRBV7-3,TGTGCCAGCAGCTTAGTTGGGCAGGGCACTGAAGCTTTCTTT,CASSLVGQGTEAFF
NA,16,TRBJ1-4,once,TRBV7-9,TGTGCCAGCAGTTCTGGGACAACCACCCGCGGAGAAAAACTGTTTTTT,CASSSGTTTRGEKLFF
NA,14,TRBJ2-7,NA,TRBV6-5,TGTGCCAGCAGTTTCATAGGGGAATCCTACGAGCAGTACTTC,CASSFIGESYEQYF
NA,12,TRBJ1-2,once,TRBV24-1,TGTGCCACCGGGGGACATAACGGGGGCTACACCTTC,CATGGHNGGYTF
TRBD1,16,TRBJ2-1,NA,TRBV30,TGTGCCTGGAGCGAGATGGGCAGGGGGCTAAACAATGAGCAGTTCTTC,CAWSEMGRGLNNEQFF
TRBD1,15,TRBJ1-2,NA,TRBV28,TGTGCCAGCAGTGAAGGGACAGAGCTTAACTATGGCTACACCTTC,CASSEGTELNYGYTF
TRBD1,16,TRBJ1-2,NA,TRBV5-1,TGCGCCAGCAGCTTAAGCCGACAGGGGGCTTACTATGGCTACACCTTC,CASSLSRQGAYYGYTF
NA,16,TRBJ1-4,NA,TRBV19,TGTGCCAGTAGTATCGGCTTCGGGGGGGTATATGAAAAACTGTTTTTT,CASSIGFGGVYEKLFF
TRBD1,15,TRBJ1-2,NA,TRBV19,TGTGCCAGTAGTATAGGGACGGACAGGGTCTATGGCTACACCTTC,CASSIGTDRVYGYTF
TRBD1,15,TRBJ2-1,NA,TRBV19,TGTGCCAGCCACGAAGGGACAGGGGGCCATAATGAGCAGTTCTTC,CASHEGTGGHNEQFF
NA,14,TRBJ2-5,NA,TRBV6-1,TGTGCCAGCAGTGAAGCGGGAGATTTTGAGACCCAGTACTTC,CASSEAGDFETQYF
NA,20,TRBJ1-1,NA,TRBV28,TGTGCCAGCAGCTACCTCGGCGGCGTTCCGGCACTCGCCACGAACACTGAAGCTTTCTTT,CASSYLGGVPALATNTEAFF
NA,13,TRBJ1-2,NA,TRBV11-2,TGTGCCAGCAGCTCGGGATACTACGATGGCTACACCTTC,CASSSGYYDGYTF
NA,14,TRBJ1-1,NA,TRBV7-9,TGTGCCAGCAGCTTATCGGGGGTTGGGACTGAAGCTTTCTTT,CASSLSGVGTEAFF
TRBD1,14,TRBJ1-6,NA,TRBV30,TGTGCCTGGACCCAGGGGGGACCCTATTCACCCCTCCACTTT,CAWTQGGPYSPLHF
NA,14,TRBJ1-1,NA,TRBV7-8,TGTGCCAGCAGCTTTTCCGCTATGAACACTGAAGCTTTCTTT,CASSFSAMNTEAFF
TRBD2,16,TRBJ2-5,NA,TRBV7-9,TGTGCCAGCACCCTCGGGGGGGGGCCTCTTTCAGAGACCCAGTACTTC,CASTLGGGPLSETQYF
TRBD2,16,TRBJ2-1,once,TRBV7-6,TGTGCCAGCAGCACCCAGGGACTAGCGGGAGACTATGAGCAGTTCTTC,CASSTQGLAGDYEQFF
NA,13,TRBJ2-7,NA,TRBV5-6,TGTGCCAGCAGCTTAACAGGGTTGGGGGAGCAGTACTTC,CASSLTGLGEQYF
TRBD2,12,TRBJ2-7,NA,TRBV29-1,TGCAGCGTTACTAGCGGAACCTACGAGCAGTACTTC,CSVTSGTYEQYF
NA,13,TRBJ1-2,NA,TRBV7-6,TGTGCCAGCGGAAAACAGGGATTCGATGGCTACACCTTC,CASGKQGFDGYTF
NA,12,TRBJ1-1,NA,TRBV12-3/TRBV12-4,TGTGCCAGCAGTTTAGAGAGGACTGAAGCTTTCTTT,CASSLERTEAFF
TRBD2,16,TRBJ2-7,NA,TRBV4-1,TGCGCCAGCAGCGCCGGGACTAGCGGGAGGGTGGCCGAGCAGTACTTC,CASSAGTSGRVAEQYF
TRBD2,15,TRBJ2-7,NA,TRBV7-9,TGTGCCAGCAGCTGGCGGACTAGCGGCTCCTACGAGCAGTACTTC,CASSWRTSGSYEQYF
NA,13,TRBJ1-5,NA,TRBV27,TGTGCCAGCAGTTCTCAGGGTGGGCAGCCCCAGCATTTT,CASSSQGGQPQHF
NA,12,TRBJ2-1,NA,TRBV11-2,TGTGCCAGCAGCCCCCGACATCTTGAGCAGTTCTTC,CASSPRHLEQFF
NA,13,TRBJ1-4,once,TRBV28,TGTGCCAGCAGCGGGGGAGTCAATGAAAAACTGTTTTTT,CASSGGVNEKLFF
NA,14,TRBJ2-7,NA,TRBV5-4,TGTGCCAGCAGCTTAGGGACGGGGGCCTACGAGCAGTACTTC,CASSLGTGAYEQYF
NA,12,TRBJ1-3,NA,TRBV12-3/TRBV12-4,TGTGCCAGTAAGCACGGGGGAAACACCATATATTTT,CASKHGGNTIYF
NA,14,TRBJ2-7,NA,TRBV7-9,TGTGCCAGCAGCGGTATGGGACTCTCCTACGAGCAGTACTTC,CASSGMGLSYEQYF
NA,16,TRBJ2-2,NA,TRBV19,TGTGCCAGTAGTATAGATCGAAGGGGGGGCACCGGGGAGCTGTTTTTT,CASSIDRRGGTGELFF
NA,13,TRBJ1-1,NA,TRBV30,TGTGCCTGGAGTGTAATGGGGGCCACTGAAGCTTTCTTT,CAWSVMGATEAFF
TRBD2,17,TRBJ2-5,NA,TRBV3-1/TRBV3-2,TGTGCCAGCAGCACATGGACTAGCGGGAGAAAGAGAGAGACCCAGTACTTC,CASSTWTSGRKRETQYF